The clone carrying this T cell receptor (beta chain) was seen more than once but under ten times. V lost 3 bases and J lost 3, with 10 bases in between. Germline lookup yields CDR1 SGDLS and CDR2 YYNGEE. The CDR3 loop spans 14 amino acids. Through a sample-barcoded 5' primer and a J-beta primer mix, a second PCR was run for roughly 6 to 12 cycles. MiXCR, applied by TCRdb to the 5' RACE reads, yields one record per CDR3 protein. The sample lists about 1.6 million distinct CDR3 sequences, roughly 30% occurring once. The sample is drawn from a study of blood T cells in healthy people across ages. The sample comprised blood. The origin of this receptor is a woman in her 30s in good health. The chain uses TRBV9 and TRBJ2-1, with D tentatively TRBD2 (5 bases). The CDR3 protein is CASSATGNYNEQFF. The CDR3 DNA reads as TGTGCCAGCAGCGCCACCGGGAACTACAATGAGCAGTTCTTC.